One sample yielded the 18 T cell receptor beta chains listed below, sequenced in a study of shared clonotypes between healthy human individuals (TCRdb year 2020). Library construction relied on the immunoSEQ multiplex PCR assay. Imported from immuneACCESS, the table was reduced by TCRdb to in-frame sequences with V and J called. These copies leave out some clones; in studies compared against another copy, an unresolved V gene accounts for under half, and the cause of the remainder is not known. In this sample the table shows around 2,000,000 clones, about 95% of which occur a single time. Together, the top ten hold around 1% of the sample. CD8 naive samples consisted of CD45RO-negative cells that were positively selected for CCR7, yielding a CD45RA+CCR7+ population without TemRA cells. Source material: naive CD8+ T cells sorted from blood. Sample cell subset or site, as interpreted from the label and publication: CD45RA+CCR7+. These receptors were obtained from a man aged 18 to 35 in good health.

CDR3 protein: CASSFQQGMNTEAFF. The CDR3 DNA is TGTGCCAGCAGCTTTCAACAGGGTATGAACACTGAAGCTTTCTTT. V usage is TRBV13 and J usage is TRBJ1-1; tentatively, D is TRBD1 (6 bases). Germline loops: CDR1 PRHDT, CDR2 FYEKMQ (reference sequence). CDR3 length equals 15 residues. V dropped 3 bases and J dropped 0 bases, with 11 bases sitting between them. Together with reference TRBV13 and TRBJ1-1, the CDR3 gives the full variable domain: AAGVIQSPRHLIKEKRETATLKCYPIPRHDTVYWYQQGPGQDPQFLISFYEKMQSDKGSIPDRFSAQQFSDYHSELNMSSLELGDSALYFCASSFQQGMNTEAFFGQGTRLTVV.

J is TRBJ1-2 and V is TRBV30, with a weak D call TRBD1 (5 bases). V lost 1 base to trimming and J lost 4 bases, with 10 bases between them. Germline V gives CDR1 GTSNPN, CDR2 SVGIG (reference sequence). The CDR3 is 13 residues long. The DNA of the CDR3 is TGTGCCTGGAGTGGCCGGGACTTCTATGGCTACACCTTC. It encodes CAWSGRDFYGYTF.

Remarks on this clone: In the same sample, other DNA sequences code for this CDR3. The CDR3 DNA sequence: TGTGCCAGCAGCGTAGTATCTTCAGATACGCAGTATTTT. Translating gives CASSVVSSDTQYF. The rearrangement links TRBV9 to TRBJ2-3, with D unresolved. This CDR3 is built from 13 residues. Germline loops: CDR1 SGDLS, CDR2 YYNGEE. Deletions cut 0 bases from V and 4 bases from J, with 6 bases between.

V gene TRBV11-2 combines with J gene TRBJ2-5; D is possibly TRBD2 (7 bases). CDR1 and CDR2 from the germline V gene are SGHAT and FQNNGV. The CDR3 covers 15 residues. With 3 bases removed from V and 5 bases from J, the gap between germline ends came to 16 bases. CDR3: CASSLSTGGGETQYF. In DNA form, the CDR3 reads TGTGCCAGCAGCTTGTCAACGGGGGGCGGTGAGACCCAGTACTTC.

The V gene is TRBV25-1, the J gene TRBJ1-1; D remains ambiguous. CDR1 and CDR2 from the germline V gene are MGHDK and SYGVNS. The CDR3 runs to 11 residues. Trimming pared 8 bases from V and 3 bases from J, leaving 7 bases between. CDR3 in amino acids: CASGGHTEAFF. In DNA, the CDR3 is TGTGCCAGCGGCGGACACACTGAAGCTTTCTTT. The whole variable domain, remainder taken from reference TRBV25-1 and TRBJ1-1, is EADIYQTPRYLVIGTGKKITLECSQTMGHDKMYWYQQDPGMELHLIHYSYGVNSTEKGDLSSESTVSRIRTEHFPLTLESARPSHTSQYLCASGGHTEAFFGQGTRLTVV.

The chain has TRBV28 and TRBJ1-2; 10 nucleotides line up with TRBD1. V shed 5 bases, J shed 4 bases, and the junction held 10 bases outside the gene matches. The CDR3 spans 16 residues. The germline gives CDR1 MDHEN, CDR2 SYDVKM. This CDR3 is CASSSRTGGLGYGYTF. In nucleotides, the CDR3 is TGTGCCAGCAGTAGCCGGACAGGGGGGTTGGGCTATGGCTACACCTTC.

For this clone: The junction shows a germline mismatch at one end, possibly a read error. The chain uses TRBV7-7 and TRBJ2-7, with TRBD1 matching over 9 bases. CDR1 and CDR2 from the germline V gene are SSHAT and FNYEAQ (reference sequence). The CDR3 runs 15 residues. The CDR3 DNA sequence: TGTGCTAGCAGCTTTGACAGGGGGAGCTCCTACGAGCAGTACTTC. It translates to CASSFDRGSSYEQYF.

The V and J genes are TRBV13 and TRBJ2-3; D is unclear. The germline V gene has CDR1 PRHDT and CDR2 FYEKMQ (reference sequence). V lost 5 bases to trimming and J lost 5 bases, with 8 bases between them. The CDR3 covers 12 residues. In nucleotides, the CDR3 is TGTGCCAGCAGCCCAGCAAGAGATACGCAGTATTTT. This translates into CASSPARDTQYF.

This clone is a singleton in its sample. The CDR3 protein is CAISEWGKGGSTDTQYF. The CDR3, as DNA: TGTGCCATCAGTGAGTGGGGGAAAGGCGGAAGCACAGATACGCAGTATTTT. V usage is TRBV10-3 and J usage is TRBJ2-3; D might be TRBD1 or TRBD2, each matching 5 bases. The germline CDR1 and CDR2 sequences are ENHRY and SYGVKD. V lost 1 base, J lost 0 bases, and 14 bases lay in between. The CDR3 spans 17 residues.

Regarding this clone: Within the sample, other DNA sequences also encode this same CDR3. This chain joins TRBV9 and TRBJ2-1; D gene uncertain. V was clipped by 0 bases and J by 0 bases, with 10 bases between them. This CDR3 comprises 16 residues. CDR1 and CDR2 (germline): SGDLS, YYNGEE. The CDR3 here is CASSVGVLSSYNEQFF. The CDR3 nucleotides are TGTGCCAGCAGCGTAGGAGTGCTTAGCTCCTACAATGAGCAGTTCTTC.

The chain is built from TRBV5-4 and TRBJ1-4; possibly TRBD1 for D (5 bases). The germline V and J ends were trimmed by 1 base and 8 bases, with 12 bases remaining between them. This CDR3 region has 14 residues. Looked up from germline, CDR1 is SGHNT and CDR2 is YYREEE (reference sequence). The CDR3 nucleotides read TGTGCCAGCAGCTTGAGGGGCGAGACGGAAAAACTGTTTTTT. It codes for CASSLRGETEKLFF.

The J gene is TRBJ2-1, the V gene TRBV4-3; D uncertain. CDR1 is LGHNA, CDR2 YSLEER, per germline. The CDR3 loop spans 15 amino acids. Between the trimmed V and J ends, which lost 0 bases and 4 bases, there was a span of 10 bases. CDR3 nucleotide sequence: TGCGCCAGCAGCCAAGATCATGACGGTTACAATGAGCAGTTCTTC. This gives the protein CASSQDHDGYNEQFF.

The chain combines TRBV11-2 with TRBJ1-1; D is unclear. The germline V and J ends were trimmed by 3 bases and 11 bases, with 16 bases remaining between them. The CDR3 runs to 13 residues. Germline V gives CDR1 SGHAT, CDR2 FQNNGV. The CDR3 here is CASSLILADSAFF. The CDR3, as DNA: TGTGCCAGCAGCTTGATCCTTGCGGATAGTGCTTTCTTT.

Only one count was recorded for this clone. CDR3 in amino acids: CASRGQDGTEAFF. As DNA, the CDR3 is TGTGCCAGCAGAGGACAGGACGGCACTGAAGCTTTCTTT. The J gene is TRBJ1-1, the V gene TRBV27; 7 bases match TRBD1. Unmatched junction bases numbered 5, after V lost 6 bases and J lost 4 bases. There are 13 residues in the CDR3. Germline V CDR1 and CDR2: MNHEY, SMNVEV (reference sequence).

The table lists this clone with a count of one. Additional DNA sequences in this sample encode the identical CDR3. This rearrangement joins TRBV7-3 to TRBJ2-1; 9 nucleotides align to TRBD2. Per the germline V gene, CDR1 is SGHTA and CDR2 is FQGTGA. V dropped 1 base and J dropped 0; count of bases not matched to a gene: 1. This CDR3 comprises 16 residues. The CDR3 sequence is CASSLSGGASYNEQFF. CDR3 nucleotide sequence: TGTGCCAGCAGCTTAAGCGGGGGGGCCTCCTACAATGAGCAGTTCTTC.

The chain carries TRBV9 and TRBJ2-1; tentative D call: TRBD1 (6 bases). This CDR3 is 14 amino acids long. Germline CDR1 reads SGDLS; CDR2 reads YYNGEE. V lost 0 bases and J lost 8, with 12 bases in between. The CDR3 loop reads CASSVDQGFHEQFF. CDR3 coding DNA: TGTGCCAGCAGCGTAGACCAGGGGTTCCATGAGCAGTTCTTC.

J is TRBJ2-7 and V is TRBV9, with D perhaps TRBD2 (5 bases). Germline loops: CDR1 SGDLS, CDR2 YYNGEE. The CDR3 extends over 16 amino acids. V lost 0 bases and J 1 base, leaving 14 bases between the germline ends. CDR3 bases: TGTGCCAGCAGCGTAGGCGCCACCCCGGGGTCCTACGAGCAGTACTTC. Translating gives CASSVGATPGSYEQYF.

This chain connects TRBV27 to TRBJ1-4, with 7 bases aligning to TRBD1. Germline V gene sequence: CDR1 MNHEY, CDR2 SMNVEV (reference sequence). CDR3 length equals 18 residues. V was pared by 8 bases and J by 1 base, with 16 bases of the junction left unmatched. The CDR3, as DNA: TGTGCCAGCGGAATCTCCGGGACAGAAATATTAACTAATGAAAAACTGTTTTTT. It specifies CASGISGTEILTNEKLFF. Combining the CDR3 with reference TRBV27 and TRBJ1-4 gives the whole variable domain EAQVTQNPRYLITVTGKKLTVTCSQNMNHEYMSWYRQDPGLGLRQIYYSMNVEVTDKGDVPEGYKVSRKEKRNFPLILESPSPNQTSLYFCASGISGTEILTNEKLFFGSGTQLSVL.